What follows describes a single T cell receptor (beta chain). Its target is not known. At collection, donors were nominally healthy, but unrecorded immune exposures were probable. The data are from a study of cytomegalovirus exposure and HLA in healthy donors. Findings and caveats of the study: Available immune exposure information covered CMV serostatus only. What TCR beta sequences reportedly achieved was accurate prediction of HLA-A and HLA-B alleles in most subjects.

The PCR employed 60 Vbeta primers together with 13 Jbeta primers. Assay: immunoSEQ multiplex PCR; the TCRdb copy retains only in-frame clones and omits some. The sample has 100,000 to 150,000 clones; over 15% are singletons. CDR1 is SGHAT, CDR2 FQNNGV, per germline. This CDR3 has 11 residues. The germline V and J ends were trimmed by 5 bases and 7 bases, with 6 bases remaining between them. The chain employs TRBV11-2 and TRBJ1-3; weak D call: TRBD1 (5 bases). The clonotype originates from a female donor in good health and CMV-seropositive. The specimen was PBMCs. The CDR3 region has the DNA TGTGCCAGCAGCCGGGGGAACACCATATATTTT. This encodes CASSRGNTIYF.